A single sample is the source of the 20 T cell receptor beta chains below, sequenced in a study of blood T cell repertoires in COVID-19. Method: immunoSEQ multiplex PCR; TCRdb's copy keeps in-frame clones and lacks some. The table shows approximately 98,000 clones, with about 86% occurring only once. Source material: peripheral blood. The source is a man in his sixties with acute or convalescent COVID-19.

The rearrangement links TRBV7-2 to TRBJ1-1; D gene ambiguous. V was pared by 4 bases and J by 4 bases, with 13 bases between. Per germline, CDR1 SGHTA and CDR2 FQGNSA. The CDR3 length is 14 residues. CDR3 residues: CASSSQSESTEAFF. The CDR3 nucleotides are TGTGCCAGCAGCTCGCAGTCGGAGAGCACTGAAGCTTTCTTT. The full variable domain, completed using reference TRBV7-2 and TRBJ1-1, is GAGVSQSPSNKVTEKGKDVELRCDPISGHTALYWYRQSLGQGLEFLIYFQGNSAPDKSGLPSDRFSAERTGGSVSTLTIQRTQQEDSAVYLCASSSQSESTEAFFGQGTRLTVV.

The chain carries TRBV3-1 (or the pseudogene TRBV3-2) and TRBJ2-2; no clear D gene. Between the trimmed V and J ends, which lost 3 bases and 2 bases, there was a span of 7 bases. The germline CDR1 and CDR2 sequences are LGHDT and YNNKEL (reference sequence). The CDR3 loop spans 14 amino acids. Written as DNA, the CDR3 is TGTGCCAGCAGCCACGCAACTAACACCGGGGAGCTGTTTTTT. This encodes CASSHATNTGELFF.

The CDR3 DNA follows: TGTGCCAGTAGTACCCAACCAGGGAATTCACCCCTCCACTTT. Encoded protein: CASSTQPGNSPLHF. This chain joins TRBV19 and TRBJ1-6, with TRBD1 as a possible D gene (5 bases). V was cut by 4 bases and J by 7 bases, with 11 bases left in between. This CDR3 has 14 amino acids. CDR1 and CDR2 (germline): LNHDA, SQIVND (reference sequence).

The V gene is TRBV6-6, the J gene TRBJ2-7; 8 bases are shared with TRBD1. J gave up 4 bases and V 2 bases, and 4 bases lay outside the gene matches. The CDR3 is 14 residues long. Per germline, CDR1 MNHNY and CDR2 SVGAGI (reference sequence). The CDR3 protein is CASSYRQGPYEQYV. The CDR3, as DNA: TGTGCCAGCAGTTACCGACAGGGGCCGTACGAGCAGTACGTC.

This chain uses TRBV7-9 with TRBJ1-1, with a possible D match to TRBD1 (6 bases). Germline-derived CDR1 and CDR2 are SEHNR and FQNEAQ (reference sequence). V was shortened by 5 bases and J by 3 bases, with 16 bases between the two germline ends. CDR3 length: 15 residues. The CDR3 DNA sequence: TGTGCCAGCAGCCCCAGACGGACAGTTGACACTGAAGCTTTCTTT. It yields the protein CASSPRRTVDTEAFF.

The sample holds one count of this clone. This chain joins TRBV18 and TRBJ2-3; 9 bases match TRBD1. The J segment lost 2 bases and the V segment lost 8 bases, leaving 11 bases of the junction unmatched. The germline CDR1 and CDR2 sequences are KGHSH and LQKENI. The length of the CDR3 is 16 residues. CDR3 nucleotide sequence: TGTGCCAGCGGACAAAAACAGGGGGCGAACACAGATACGCAGTATTTT. It translates to CASGQKQGANTDTQYF.

V and J are TRBV4-1 and TRBJ1-1; D uncertain. In germline, CDR1 is MGHRA, CDR2 YSYEKL. V lost 0 bases and J 4 bases, leaving 12 bases between the germline ends. The CDR3 covers 15 residues. CDR3 amino acids: CASSQDPYPGTEAFF. For the CDR3, the DNA is TGCGCCAGCAGCCAAGATCCCTACCCCGGCACTGAAGCTTTCTTT.

This clone has more than one count but fewer than ten. The chain employs TRBV15 and TRBJ2-7; a weak D match, TRBD2 (6 bases). CDR1 is LNHNV and CDR2 is YYDKDF in the germline V gene (reference sequence). This CDR3 contains 13 residues. The V and J ends lost 6 bases and 6 bases respectively, with 15 bases between them. The DNA of the CDR3 is TGTGCCACCAGAAAGTCTGAGGGAGGCGAGCAGTACGTC. It translates to CATRKSEGGEQYV.

This clone was detected only a few times. The rearrangement uses TRBV18 and TRBJ2-7; weak D call: TRBD2 (5 bases). In germline, CDR1 is KGHSH, CDR2 LQKENI. V gave up 3 bases and J gave up 0 bases, with 12 bases separating them. The CDR3 extends over 15 amino acids. CDR3 in DNA: TGTGCCAGCTCACCGGGAAGCGGAAGCTCCTACGAGCAGTACTTC. Its protein product is CASSPGSGSSYEQYF.

In DNA, the CDR3 is TGTGCCAGCAGACGAGACGCGGGGGGCCTCCTTGGGAATGAGCAGTTCTTC. The encoded protein is CASRRDAGGLLGNEQFF. V is TRBV4-2 and J is TRBJ2-1, with TRBD2 matching over 8 bases. This CDR3 contains 17 residues. From germline, CDR1 is LGHNA and CDR2 YNFKEQ. The V and J ends lost 6 bases and 7 bases, in that order; junction bases with no gene match: 17.

The chain is built from TRBV7-9 and TRBJ1-2; 7 bases are shared with TRBD1. The CDR3 spans 12 residues. Germline lookup yields CDR1 SEHNR and CDR2 FQNEAQ (reference sequence). V gave up 5 bases and J gave up 4 bases; unmatched junction bases: 1. The CDR3 is CASSRQGYGYTF. The CDR3 nucleotides are TGTGCCAGCAGCCGACAGGGCTATGGCTACACCTTC. The full variable domain, in which reference TRBV7-9 and TRBJ1-2 provide the parts outside the CDR3, is DTGVSQNPRHKITKRGQNVTFRCDPISEHNRLYWYRQTLGQGPEFLTYFQNEAQLEKSRLLSDRFSAERPKGSFSTLEIQRTEQGDSAMYLCASSRQGYGYTFGSGTRLTVV.

This clone ranks as large. The CDR3 nucleotides are TGTGCCAGCAGCCCTCCGACCGACTCGAGTGAGCAGTTCTTC. As protein: CASSPPTDSSEQFF. The rearrangement joins TRBV3-1 (or the pseudogene TRBV3-2) to TRBJ2-1; D not certain. Looked up from germline, CDR1 is LGHDT and CDR2 is YNNKEL (reference sequence). The CDR3 spans 14 residues. Trimming shortened V by 4 bases and J by 9 bases, and 16 bases separated the two germline ends.

The V gene is TRBV9, the J gene TRBJ2-5, with TRBD2 matching 8 bases. This CDR3 is built from 14 residues. The V and J ends lost 6 bases and 4 bases, in that order; junction bases with no gene match: 8. Germline lookup yields CDR1 SGDLS and CDR2 YYNGEE. CDR3 loop: CASNLGGAGETQYF. The CDR3 DNA reads as TGTGCCAGCAACCTCGGGGGGGCGGGAGAGACCCAGTACTTC.

In this sample, this clone turned up a few times. The V and J genes are TRBV9 and TRBJ1-2; D gene ambiguous. V was cut by 5 bases and J by 2 bases, with 16 bases left in between. The CDR3 is 15 amino acids. Germline V gene sequence: CDR1 SGDLS, CDR2 YYNGEE. CDR3 in DNA: TGTGCCAGCAGAGAAACTCGGACGGGAAACTATGGCTACACCTTC. Its translation is CASRETRTGNYGYTF.

The chain combines TRBV3-1 (or the pseudogene TRBV3-2) with TRBJ1-3, with TRBD1 as a possible D gene (6 bases). The CDR3 totals 15 residues. The V end was cut by 1 base, the J end by 4 bases, with 11 bases between. Germline V CDR1 and CDR2: LGHDT, YNNKEL (reference sequence). The CDR3 DNA sequence: TGTGCCAGCAGCCAAGGACTTGACAGGGGAAACACCATATATTTT. This encodes CASSQGLDRGNTIYF.

The chain has TRBV6-5 and TRBJ1-4; D uncertain. This CDR3 region has 15 residues. The germline gives CDR1 MNHEY, CDR2 SVGAGI. Trimming left V 6 bases short and J 2 bases short, with 13 bases between. The CDR3 here is CASRTQDRTNEKLFF. In nucleotides, the CDR3 is TGTGCCAGCAGAACGCAGGATCGGACTAATGAAAAACTGTTTTTT.

The V and J genes are TRBV5-4 and TRBJ2-1; 8 bases fit TRBD2. Germline V gives CDR1 SGHNT, CDR2 YYREEE (reference sequence). The CDR3 runs to 18 residues. Trimming took 4 bases from V and 6 from J; bases not matched to a gene: 18. The CDR3 DNA is TGTGCCAGCAGCCTGAAAAAAGGTGGGCGGGAGGATTTCAATGAGCAGTTCTTC. This sequence encodes CASSLKKGGREDFNEQFF. Using reference TRBV5-4 and TRBJ2-1 for the parts outside the CDR3, the full variable domain is ETGVTQSPTHLIKTRGQQVTLRCSSQSGHNTVSWYQQALGQGPQFIFQYYREEENGRGNFPPRFSGLQFPNYSSELNVNALELDDSALYLCASSLKKGGREDFNEQFFGPGTRLTVL.

The V and J genes are TRBV3-1 (or the pseudogene TRBV3-2) and TRBJ2-5; tentatively, D is TRBD1 (6 bases). CDR1 is LGHDT and CDR2 is YNNKEL in the germline V gene (reference sequence). V lost 1 base and J 5 bases, leaving 14 bases between the germline ends. The CDR3 runs 15 residues. The CDR3 DNA reads as TGTGCCAGCAGCCAAGGGCCAGGGGATGGGGAGACCCAGTACTTC. It encodes CASSQGPGDGETQYF.

This chain links TRBV7-9 with TRBJ2-3; D is perhaps TRBD2 (5 bases). This CDR3 region has 13 residues. Per germline, CDR1 SEHNR and CDR2 FQNEAQ (reference sequence). Trimming cost V 6 bases and J 4 bases, with 11 bases left between them. The CDR3 DNA sequence: TGTGCCAGCAGGTCGGCCGGGGCAGATACGCAGTATTTT. Protein product: CASRSAGADTQYF.

The V and J genes are TRBV5-1 and TRBJ2-3; the D gene is possibly TRBD2 (6 bases). V shed 0 bases and J shed 9 bases, with 17 bases lying between them. The CDR3 has 15 amino acids. The V gene's germline CDR1 is SGHRS and CDR2 YFSETQ. CDR3 coding DNA: TGCGCCAGCAGCTTGGAATGGGCGGGATTGGACACGCAGTATTTT. Translated: CASSLEWAGLDTQYF.